This TCR beta chain is from a study of Graves' ophthalmopathy and Graves' hyperthyroidism. V was clipped by 3 bases and J by 0 bases; unmatched bases: 11. The V gene's germline CDR1 is LNHDA and CDR2 SQIVND (reference sequence). The CDR3 loop spans 18 amino acids. RNA transcripts were the source from which TCR beta CDR3 regions were amplified. Investigators did first-round RT-PCR with HTBI primers, then second-round multiplex PCR. TCRdb called the multiplex PCR reads again in MiXCR, with one record for every CDR3 protein. The repertoire holds some 410,000 distinct CDR3 sequences, with over 20% as singletons. Ten or more counts support this clonotype.

What was sequenced was peripheral blood. This receptor was taken from a woman aged 18-35 years with stable Graves' hyperthyroidism. The rearrangement links TRBV19 to TRBJ1-3; 7 bases are shared with TRBD1. CDR3 DNA sequence: TGTGCCAGTAGTATCGCCCCAGGACAGGTTACCTCTGGAAACACCATATATTTT. Translating gives CASSIAPGQVTSGNTIYF.